Listed below are T cell receptor beta chains from one sample, sequenced in a study of shared clonotypes between healthy human individuals. Only in-frame clones appear in the TCRdb table, and some are missing; sequencing was by immunoSEQ multiplex PCR. The sample comprises roughly 2.1 million clones, approximately 94% of which are singletons, and 1.5% to 2% rests with the top ten. The source material was naive CD8+ T cells from PBMCs. These receptors originate from a man younger than 35 in good health. Some clones in this sample may be carry-over from other donors' samples. Both conserved end residues are part of each CDR3.

v_gene	j_gene	CDR3aa
TRBV19	TRBJ1-5	CASSIGQGARGNQPQHF
TRBV27	TRBJ1-2	CASSFFGPSYGYTF
TRBV7-9	TRBJ1-2	CASSYGNYGYTF
TRBV28	TRBJ1-5	CASLLHSNQPQHF
TRBV5-8	TRBJ2-7	CASSLIGLVSSYEQYF
TRBV6-4	TRBJ1-1	CASSASGHPNTEAFF
TRBV5-8	TRBJ2-7	CASRGVGAYEQYF
TRBV27	TRBJ2-1	CASSPGTSGGGEQFF
TRBV27	TRBJ1-5	CASSLASHQPQHF
TRBV2	TRBJ1-2	CASSPTDRGPYGYTF
TRBV27	TRBJ2-3	CASSTTSTDTQYF
TRBV10-1	TRBJ1-1	CASSRDRSMNTEAFF
TRBV10-3	TRBJ2-7	CAISEGGGEQYF
TRBV19	TRBJ1-1	CASSRGVAEAFF
TRBV19	TRBJ2-3	CASSPLVTDTQYF